This T cell receptor beta chain is drawn from a study of blood T cell repertoires in COVID-19 (dated by TCRdb to the early 2020s). At the level of the whole study: Samples covering the acute and convalescent phases of COVID-19 were provided by collaborators in the United States, Italy and Spain. Sample metadata almost always included a de-identified subject ID, COVID-19 status, age in years and sex. Samples were obtained from the ongoing ImmuneRACE study (first 160 participants) and from some 1,300 subjects provided by 6 global collaborators. The prospective study material was composed of cDNA or gDNA derived from T cells, B-cell-depleted T cells, or PBMCs. Deeply sampled blood TCRbeta repertoires from subjects exposed to, actively infected with, or recovered from COVID-19 were included in the dataset. The repertoires were released in a freely available public database intended as a resource for research on the immune response to SARS-CoV-2. Where available, HLA class I and class II types were taken from metadata supplied by the sample provider and were not determined by assay-based typing. The paper as a whole reports these results and caveats: Clinical and demographic metadata were provided uncurated, with the amount varying by source and participant.

In the prospective study, participants were about 18 to 100 years old, resided in 20 to 30 geographic areas of the United States, and were enrolled through a virtual design. In the prospective study, participants were assigned to cohorts based on the clinical history participants reported in a screening survey and a study questionnaire. Recovered participants in ImmuneRACE Cohort 3 were defined by two consecutive negative NP/OP PCR tests, clearance by a healthcare professional, or resolution of symptoms. Each participant in the prospective study had whole blood, serum and a nasopharyngeal or oropharyngeal swab collected by mobile phlebotomists. Over a roughly 2-month period, participants in the prospective study had the option of providing additional blood draws and questionnaires. Blood samples from the prospective study were shipped frozen or at room temperature prior to DNA extraction. The immunoSEQ Assay, a bias-controlled multiplex PCR, was used to amplify TCRbeta CDR3 regions from genomic DNA. Regarding the original processing steps: Nucleated cell counts per sample were estimated from amplification of reference gene primers within the assay. To quantify the absolute abundance of each unique TCRbeta CDR3 rearrangement, sequence reads were collapsed and filtered. For each sample, productive Simpson clonality was calculated as the square root of Simpson's diversity index over productive rearrangements. Entries here come from immuneACCESS through TCRdb and include only in-frame sequences with V and J called. Some clones fail to appear in such tables; in the studies checked, an unresolved V gene covers under half of the shortfall, and the cause of the remainder is unknown. For V, J and clone size, that table is used; D and trimming come from the DNA. The sample table records around 380,000 clones; 70% to 90% of these occur just once. Approximately 1.2% of the sample goes to the ten largest clones.

The germline V gene (reference sequence) gives CDR1 as GTSNPN and CDR2 as SVGIG. The cysteine opens and the phenylalanine closes a CDR3 of 13 amino acids. CDR3 DNA is the only sequence kept; it has 39 bases, read in frame from the first base. The junction carries 14 bases between V and J, which are trimmed by 5 bases and 4 bases respectively. To note about this clone: Its antigen remains undetermined. Base qualities are not provided; no much larger clone lies one nucleotide away.

Sequenced sample: PBMCs or T cells enriched from blood (not recorded which). This receptor was obtained from a man aged 25-45 years who had recovered from COVID-19. The chain uses TRBV30 and TRBJ1-2, and TRBD1 may be the D gene, going by 6 matching bases. Here is the DNA: TGTGCCTGGGGGGGCCTGGGCGCCTATGGCTACACCTTC. The resulting protein is CAWGGLGAYGYTF.